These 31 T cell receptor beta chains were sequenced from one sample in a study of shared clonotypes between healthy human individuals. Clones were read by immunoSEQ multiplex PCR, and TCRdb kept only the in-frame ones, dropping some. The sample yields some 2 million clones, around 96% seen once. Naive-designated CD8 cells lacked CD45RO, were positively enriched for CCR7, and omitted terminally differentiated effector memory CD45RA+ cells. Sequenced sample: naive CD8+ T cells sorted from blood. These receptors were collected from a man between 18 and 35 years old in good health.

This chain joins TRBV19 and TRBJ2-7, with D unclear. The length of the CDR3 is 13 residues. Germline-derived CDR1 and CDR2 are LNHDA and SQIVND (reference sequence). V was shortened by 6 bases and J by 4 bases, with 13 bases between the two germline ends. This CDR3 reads CASRALESYEQYF. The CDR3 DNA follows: TGTGCCAGTAGGGCTTTGGAGTCTTACGAGCAGTACTTC.

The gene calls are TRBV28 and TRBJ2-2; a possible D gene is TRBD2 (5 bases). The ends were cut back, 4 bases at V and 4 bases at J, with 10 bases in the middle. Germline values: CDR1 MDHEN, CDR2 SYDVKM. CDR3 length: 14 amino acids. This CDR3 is CASSYRGFTGELFF. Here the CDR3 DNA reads TGTGCCAGCAGTTACAGAGGGTTCACCGGGGAGCTGTTTTTT. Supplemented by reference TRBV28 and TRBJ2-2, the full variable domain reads DVKVTQSSRYLVKRTGEKVFLECVQDMDHENMFWYRQDPGLGLRLIYFSYDVKMKEKGDIPEGYSVSREKKERFSLILESASTNQTSMYLCASSYRGFTGELFFGEGSRLTVL.

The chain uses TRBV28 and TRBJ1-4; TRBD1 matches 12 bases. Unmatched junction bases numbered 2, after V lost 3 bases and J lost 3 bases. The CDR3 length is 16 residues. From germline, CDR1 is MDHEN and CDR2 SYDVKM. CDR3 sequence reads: CASSFGTGGSNEKLFF. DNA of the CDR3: TGTGCCAGCAGTTTCGGGACAGGGGGCTCTAATGAAAAACTGTTTTTT.

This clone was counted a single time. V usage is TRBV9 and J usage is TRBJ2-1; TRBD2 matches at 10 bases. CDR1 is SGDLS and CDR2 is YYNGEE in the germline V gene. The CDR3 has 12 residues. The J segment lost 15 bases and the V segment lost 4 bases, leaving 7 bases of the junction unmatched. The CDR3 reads CASSTSGRGPFF. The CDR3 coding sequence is TGTGCCAGCAGCACAAGCGGGAGGGGCCCGTTCTTC. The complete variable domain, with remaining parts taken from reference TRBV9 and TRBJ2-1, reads DSGVTQTPKHLITATGQRVTLRCSPRSGDLSVYWYQQSLDQGLQFLIQYYNGEERAKGNILERFSAQQFPDLHSELNLSSLELGDSALYFCASSTSGRGPFFGPGTRLTVL.

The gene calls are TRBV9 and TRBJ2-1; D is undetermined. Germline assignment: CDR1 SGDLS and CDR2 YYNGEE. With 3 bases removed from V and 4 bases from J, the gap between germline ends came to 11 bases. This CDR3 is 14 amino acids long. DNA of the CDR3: TGTGCCAGCAGCGGAACCGCAGCGTACAATGAGCAGTTCTTC. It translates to CASSGTAAYNEQFF.

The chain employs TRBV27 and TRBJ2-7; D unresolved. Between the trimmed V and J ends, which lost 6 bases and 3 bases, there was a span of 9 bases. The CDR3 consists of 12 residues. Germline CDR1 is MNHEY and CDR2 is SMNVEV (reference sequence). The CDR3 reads CASRENSYEQYF. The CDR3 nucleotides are TGTGCCAGCAGGGAAAACAGCTACGAGCAGTACTTC.

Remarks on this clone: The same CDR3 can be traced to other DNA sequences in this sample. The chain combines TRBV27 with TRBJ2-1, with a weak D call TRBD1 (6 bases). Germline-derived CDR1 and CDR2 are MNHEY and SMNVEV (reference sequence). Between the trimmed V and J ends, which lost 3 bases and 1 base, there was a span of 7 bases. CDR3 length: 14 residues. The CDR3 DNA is TGTGCCAGCAGTTTGGGGACATCCTACAATGAGCAGTTCTTC. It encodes CASSLGTSYNEQFF.

The chain's CDR3 is CASSGKLAGNQPQHF. The DNA for the CDR3 is TGTGCCAGCAGTGGAAAACTGGCAGGCAATCAGCCCCAGCATTTT. The J gene is TRBJ1-5, the V gene TRBV2; no reliable D call. V lost 4 bases to trimming and J lost 2 bases, with 12 bases between them. The CDR3 extends over 15 amino acids. CDR1 and CDR2 from the germline V gene are SNHLY and FYNNEI.

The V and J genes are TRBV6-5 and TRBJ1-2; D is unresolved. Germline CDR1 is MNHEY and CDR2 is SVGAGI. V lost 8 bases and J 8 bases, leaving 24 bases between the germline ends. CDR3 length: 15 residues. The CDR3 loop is CASGPSLGKGLGYTF. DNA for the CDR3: TGTGCCAGCGGGCCCTCTCTGGGCAAAGGGCTGGGCTACACCTTC.

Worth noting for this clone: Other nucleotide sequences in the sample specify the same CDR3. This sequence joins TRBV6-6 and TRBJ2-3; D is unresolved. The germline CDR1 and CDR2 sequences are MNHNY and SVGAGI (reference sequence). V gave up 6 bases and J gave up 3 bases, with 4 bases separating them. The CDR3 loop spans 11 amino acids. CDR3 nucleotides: TGTGCCAGCAGCCTAACAGATACGCAGTATTTT. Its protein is CASSLTDTQYF.

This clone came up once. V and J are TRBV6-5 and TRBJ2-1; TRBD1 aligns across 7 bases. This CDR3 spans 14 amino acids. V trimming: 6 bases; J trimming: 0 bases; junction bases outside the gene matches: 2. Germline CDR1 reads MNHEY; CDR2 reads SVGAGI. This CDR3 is CASRTGSSYNEQFF. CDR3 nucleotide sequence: TGTGCCAGCAGGACAGGGAGCTCCTACAATGAGCAGTTCTTC.

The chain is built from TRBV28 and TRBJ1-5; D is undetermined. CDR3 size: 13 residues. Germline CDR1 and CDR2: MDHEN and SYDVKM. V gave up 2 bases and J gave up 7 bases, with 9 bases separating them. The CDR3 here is CASSLASGQPQHF. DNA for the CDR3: TGTGCCAGCAGTTTAGCTTCGGGGCAGCCCCAGCATTTT.

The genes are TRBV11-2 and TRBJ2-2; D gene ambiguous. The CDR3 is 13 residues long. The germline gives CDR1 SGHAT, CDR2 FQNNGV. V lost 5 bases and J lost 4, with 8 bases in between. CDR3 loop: CASSPQSTGELFF. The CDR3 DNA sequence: TGTGCCAGCAGCCCACAGTCCACCGGGGAGCTGTTTTTT.

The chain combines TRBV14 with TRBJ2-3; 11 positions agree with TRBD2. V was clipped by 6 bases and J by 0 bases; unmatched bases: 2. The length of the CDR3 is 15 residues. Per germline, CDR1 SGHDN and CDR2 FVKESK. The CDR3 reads CASSSSGGSTDTQYF. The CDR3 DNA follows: TGTGCCAGCAGTTCTAGCGGGGGGAGCACAGATACGCAGTATTTT.

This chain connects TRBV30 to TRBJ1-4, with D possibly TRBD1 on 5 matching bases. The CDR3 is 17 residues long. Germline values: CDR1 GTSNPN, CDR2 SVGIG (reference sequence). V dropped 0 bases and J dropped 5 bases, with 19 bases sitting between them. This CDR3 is CAWSVRLGGQGNEKLFF. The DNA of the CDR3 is TGTGCCTGGAGTGTACGATTGGGGGGTCAGGGAAATGAAAAACTGTTTTTT.

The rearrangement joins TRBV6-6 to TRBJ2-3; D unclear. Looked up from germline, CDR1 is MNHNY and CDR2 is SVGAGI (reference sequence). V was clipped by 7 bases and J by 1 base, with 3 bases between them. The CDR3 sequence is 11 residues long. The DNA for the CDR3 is TGTGCCAGCAAAGGCACAGATACGCAGTATTTT. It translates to CASKGTDTQYF.

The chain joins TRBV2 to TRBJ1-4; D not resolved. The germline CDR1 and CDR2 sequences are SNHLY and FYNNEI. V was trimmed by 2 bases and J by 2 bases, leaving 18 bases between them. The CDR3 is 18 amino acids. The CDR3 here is CASSEILSGAATNEKLFF. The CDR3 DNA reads TGTGCCAGCAGTGAAATATTGTCAGGAGCGGCGACTAATGAAAAACTGTTTTTT.

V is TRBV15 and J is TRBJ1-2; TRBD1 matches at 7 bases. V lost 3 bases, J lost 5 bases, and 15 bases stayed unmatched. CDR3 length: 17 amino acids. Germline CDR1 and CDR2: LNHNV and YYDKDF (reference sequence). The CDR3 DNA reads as TGTGCCACCAGCAGCCCTTACCGGGACAGCTTATTTTATGGCTACACCTTC. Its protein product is CATSSPYRDSLFYGYTF.

CDR3 amino acids: CASSTVGPSYEQYF. The CDR3 nucleotides read TGTGCCAGTAGTACGGTGGGACCCTCCTACGAGCAGTACTTC. This sequence joins TRBV19 and TRBJ2-7; D may be TRBD1 or TRBD2 (5 bases each). Looked up from germline, CDR1 is LNHDA and CDR2 is SQIVND (reference sequence). The length of the CDR3 is 14 residues. Trimming left V 4 bases short and J 0 bases short, with 10 bases between.

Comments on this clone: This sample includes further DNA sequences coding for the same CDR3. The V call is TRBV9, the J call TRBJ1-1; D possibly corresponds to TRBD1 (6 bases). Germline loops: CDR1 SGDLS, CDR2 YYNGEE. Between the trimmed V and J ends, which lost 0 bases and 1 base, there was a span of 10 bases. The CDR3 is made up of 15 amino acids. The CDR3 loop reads CASSVGGHPNTEAFF. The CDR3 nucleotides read TGTGCCAGCAGCGTAGGGGGACACCCGAACACTGAAGCTTTCTTT.

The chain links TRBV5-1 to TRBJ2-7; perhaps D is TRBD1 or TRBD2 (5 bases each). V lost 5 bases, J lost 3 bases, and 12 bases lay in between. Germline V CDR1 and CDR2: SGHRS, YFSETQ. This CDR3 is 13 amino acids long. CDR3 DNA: TGCGCCAGCAGAAGCGCTGGGGGCTACGAGCAGTACTTC. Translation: CASRSAGGYEQYF.

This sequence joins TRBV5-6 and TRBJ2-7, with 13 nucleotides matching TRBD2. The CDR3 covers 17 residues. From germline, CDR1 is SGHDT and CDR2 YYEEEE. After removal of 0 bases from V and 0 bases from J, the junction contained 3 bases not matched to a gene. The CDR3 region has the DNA TGTGCCAGCAGCTTGGGACTAGCGGGAGGTTACTCCTACGAGCAGTACTTC. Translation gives CASSLGLAGGYSYEQYF.

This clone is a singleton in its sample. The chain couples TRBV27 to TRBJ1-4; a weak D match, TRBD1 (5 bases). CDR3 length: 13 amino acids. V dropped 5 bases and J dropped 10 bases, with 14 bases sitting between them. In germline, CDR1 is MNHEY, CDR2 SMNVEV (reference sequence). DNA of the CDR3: TGTGCCAGCAGTCCCCGGGGGGTGTTAAAACTGTTTTTT. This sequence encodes CASSPRGVLKLFF.

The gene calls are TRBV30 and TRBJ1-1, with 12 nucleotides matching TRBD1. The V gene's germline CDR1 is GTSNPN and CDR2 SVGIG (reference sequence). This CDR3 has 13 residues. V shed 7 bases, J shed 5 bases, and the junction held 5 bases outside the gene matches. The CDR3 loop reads CALGQGADTEAFF. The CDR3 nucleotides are TGTGCCTTGGGACAGGGGGCCGATACTGAAGCTTTCTTT.

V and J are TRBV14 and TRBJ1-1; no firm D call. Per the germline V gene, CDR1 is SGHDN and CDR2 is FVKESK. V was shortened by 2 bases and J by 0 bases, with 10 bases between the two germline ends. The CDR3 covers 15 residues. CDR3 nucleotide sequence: TGTGCCAGCAGCCAAACAGAAGACTTGAACACTGAAGCTTTCTTT. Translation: CASSQTEDLNTEAFF.

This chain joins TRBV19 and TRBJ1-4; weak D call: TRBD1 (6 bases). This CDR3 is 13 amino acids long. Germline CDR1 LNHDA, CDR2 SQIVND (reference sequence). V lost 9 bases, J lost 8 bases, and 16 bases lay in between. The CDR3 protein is CASRGLGHEKLFF. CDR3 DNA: TGTGCCAGCCGGGGCCTGGGACACGAAAAACTGTTTTTT.

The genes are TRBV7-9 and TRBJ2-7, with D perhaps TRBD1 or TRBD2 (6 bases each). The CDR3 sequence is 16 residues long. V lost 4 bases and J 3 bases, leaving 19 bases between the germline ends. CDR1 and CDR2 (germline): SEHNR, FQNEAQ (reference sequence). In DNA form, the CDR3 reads TGTGCCAGCAGCTCAAAAGGGGGGCAGGGAGGCTACGAGCAGTACTTC. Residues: CASSSKGGQGGYEQYF.

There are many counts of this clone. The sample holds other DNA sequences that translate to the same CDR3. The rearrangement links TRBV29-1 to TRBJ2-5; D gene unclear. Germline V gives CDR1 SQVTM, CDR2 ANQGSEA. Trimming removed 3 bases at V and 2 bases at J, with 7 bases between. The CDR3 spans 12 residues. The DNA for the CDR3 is TGCAGCGTTGACAGGTCTCAAGAGACCCAGTACTTC. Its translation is CSVDRSQETQYF. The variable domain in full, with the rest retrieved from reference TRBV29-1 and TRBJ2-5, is SAVISQKPSRDICQRGTSLTIQCQVDSQVTMMFWYRQQPGQSLTLIATANQGSEATYESGFVIDKFPISRPNLTFSTLTVSNMSPEDSSIYLCSVDRSQETQYFGPGTRLLVL.

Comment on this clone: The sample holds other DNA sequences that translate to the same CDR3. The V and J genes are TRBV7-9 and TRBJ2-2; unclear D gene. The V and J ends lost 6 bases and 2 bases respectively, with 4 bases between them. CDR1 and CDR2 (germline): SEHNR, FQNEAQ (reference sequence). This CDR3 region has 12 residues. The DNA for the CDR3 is TGTGCCAGCAGACTAAACACCGGGGAGCTGTTTTTT. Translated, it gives CASRLNTGELFF.

As DNA, the CDR3 is TGTGCCAGCAGTTTAACCACGACAGGGTTCTATGGCTACACCTTC. The encoded protein is CASSLTTTGFYGYTF. The rearrangement uses TRBV27 and TRBJ1-2, with 7 positions matching TRBD1. Germline V gene sequence: CDR1 MNHEY, CDR2 SMNVEV (reference sequence). Losses at the gene ends were 2 bases for V and 4 bases for J; bases not matched to a gene: 7. The CDR3 sequence is 15 residues long.

The CDR3 DNA sequence: TGTGCCAGCAGCTATGACGGGTCCGCCCCCGAGCAGTACTTC. It specifies CASSYDGSAPEQYF. V usage is TRBV27 and J usage is TRBJ2-7; no firm D call. In germline, CDR1 is MNHEY, CDR2 SMNVEV (reference sequence). This CDR3 spans 14 amino acids. Trimming stripped 6 bases from V and 6 bases from J, with 18 bases between.